This TCR beta chain is from a study of beta chain features in type 1 diabetes. As for the study in general: Sorted cells, approximately 110,000,000 in number, were examined across all samples. Broader study findings: Overrepresentation of cells with high TCR expression could result from cDNA sequencing. VDJ junctions sequenced from type 1 diabetes patients showed fewer insertions and more deletions. Small HLA sub-analyses could not settle whether HLA shapes TCRB rearrangement.

Sequenced material consisted of expressed TCRB transcripts (all of the isolated RNA was reverse transcribed). Using immunoSEQ multiplex PCR, the repertoire was profiled, and TCRdb retains in-frame clones only, with some absent. The sample includes about 140,000 clones, 9% to 10% of them seen just once. This clone was counted a few times. Its cognate antigen is unknown. CDR3 size: 15 residues. In germline, CDR1 is LNHDA, CDR2 SQIVND (reference sequence). Trimming shortened V by 8 bases and J by 4 bases, and 20 bases separated the two germline ends. Specimen: central memory CD4+ T cells from blood. The source is a woman aged 35 to 49 in good health. The genes are TRBV19 and TRBJ2-5; the D gene is possibly TRBD2 (6 bases). The CDR3 loop reads CASSSGTAIPETQYF. In nucleotides, the CDR3 is TGTGCCAGTTCGTCAGGGACTGCCATACCAGAGACCCAGTACTTC.